These 27 T cell receptor beta chains originate from one sample sequenced in a study of blood T cell repertoires in COVID-19. Method: immunoSEQ multiplex PCR; TCRdb's copy keeps in-frame clones and lacks some. The sample has hundreds of thousands of clones, about 88% seen once. Sequencing used PBMCs or T cells enriched from blood (not recorded which). These receptors were obtained from a young woman who had been exposed to COVID-19.

The V call is TRBV9, the J call TRBJ2-3, with D possibly TRBD2 on 6 matching bases. V lost 2 bases to trimming and J lost 1 base, with 8 bases between them. This CDR3 comprises 14 residues. The germline V gene has CDR1 SGDLS and CDR2 YYNGEE. The CDR3 DNA follows: TGTGCCAGCAGCGTCAGACTAGGCACAGATACGCAGTATTTT. It translates to CASSVRLGTDTQYF.

J is TRBJ2-7 and V is TRBV18; D may be TRBD1 (6 bases). V was pared by 3 bases and J by 9 bases, with 15 bases between. CDR3 length equals 13 residues. Germline-derived CDR1 and CDR2 are KGHSH and LQKENI. CDR3 region: CASSPGQNQGQYF. The CDR3 coding sequence is TGTGCCAGCTCACCCGGACAGAATCAGGGGCAGTACTTC.

This clone was detected only a few times. The genes are TRBV30 and TRBJ1-2; no reliable D call. Germline V gene sequence: CDR1 GTSNPN, CDR2 SVGIG (reference sequence). This CDR3 is 13 amino acids long. The V gene lost 4 bases and the J gene lost 4 bases, with 13 bases spanning the gap. The CDR3 DNA reads as TGTGCCTGGACCTCCAGTGATTCCTATGGCTACACCTTC. Protein: CAWTSSDSYGYTF.

This clone was counted once. The chain employs TRBV3-1 (or the pseudogene TRBV3-2) and TRBJ2-7; D unclear. The length of the CDR3 is 13 residues. V was trimmed by 4 bases and J by 6 bases, leaving 13 bases between them. The germline V gene encodes CDR1 LGHDT and CDR2 YNNKEL (reference sequence). CDR3 region: CASSPTFAVEQYF. For the CDR3, the DNA is TGTGCCAGCAGCCCAACTTTTGCGGTCGAGCAGTACTTC.

The chain combines TRBV9 with TRBJ2-7; perhaps TRBD1 as D (6 bases). CDR1 is SGDLS and CDR2 is YYNGEE in the germline V gene. Deletions cut 1 base from V and 0 bases from J, with 8 bases between. This CDR3 is built from 14 residues. The CDR3, as DNA: TGTGCCAGCAGCGTAATGGACAGCTCCTACGAGCAGTACTTC. Translating gives CASSVMDSSYEQYF.

The chain links TRBV21-1 to TRBJ1-1; whether TRBD1, the table's D call, matches the DNA was not checked. TRBV21-1 is a pseudogene. CDR3 length: 15 residues. CDR3 sequence reads: CASSSAGQGSTEAFF. CDR3 DNA: TGTGCCAGCAGCAGTGCAGGACAGGGAAGCACTGAAGCTTTCTTT.

V and J are TRBV7-2 and TRBJ2-5, with 13 bases fitting TRBD2. Looked up from germline, CDR1 is SGHTA and CDR2 is FQGNSA. The CDR3 is 17 residues long. Trimming took 4 bases from V and 5 from J; bases not matched to a gene: 10. CDR3 sequence: CASSSPRGLAGAETQYF. Here the CDR3 DNA reads TGTGCCAGCAGCTCCCCCCGAGGACTAGCGGGAGCGGAGACCCAGTACTTC.

In this sample, this clone turned up once. The V and J genes are TRBV29-1 and TRBJ2-7; TRBD2 matches 8 bases. Unmatched junction bases numbered 9, after V lost 2 bases and J lost 3 bases. Germline CDR1 is SQVTM and CDR2 is ANQGSEA. This CDR3 region has 15 residues. The CDR3: CSVELGLDNIYEQYF. CDR3 coding DNA: TGCAGCGTTGAATTGGGACTAGACAACATCTACGAGCAGTACTTC.

J is TRBJ2-1 and V is TRBV6-5; 8 nucleotides align to TRBD2. Per the germline V gene, CDR1 is MNHEY and CDR2 is SVGAGI. This CDR3 has 15 residues. The ends lost 5 bases at V and 6 bases at J; junction bases unmatched: 9. This CDR3 reads CASSPSGGRTNEQFF. The DNA for the CDR3 is TGTGCCAGCAGTCCCTCGGGCGGGAGGACCAATGAGCAGTTCTTC.

The chain has TRBV7-2 and TRBJ1-3; 8 bases are shared with TRBD1. Germline V gives CDR1 SGHTA, CDR2 FQGNSA. This CDR3 region has 17 residues. After removal of 3 bases from V and 0 bases from J, the junction contained 7 bases not matched to a gene. The CDR3 is CASSLDREESSGNTIYF. Here the CDR3 DNA reads TGTGCCAGCAGCTTGGACAGGGAGGAGAGCTCTGGAAACACCATATATTTT.

V usage is TRBV28 and J usage is TRBJ1-3, with D possibly being TRBD1 (6 bases). V lost 6 bases and J lost 14, with 14 bases in between. The CDR3 covers 11 residues. CDR1 is MDHEN and CDR2 is SYDVKM in the germline V gene. This CDR3 reads CASSSEKGVYF. For the CDR3, the DNA is TGTGCCAGCAGCTCAGAGAAGGGGGTATATTTT.

This chain joins TRBV28 and TRBJ2-2; 10 bases fit TRBD1. The trim removed 6 bases at V and 6 bases at J, leaving 4 bases unmatched. Per germline, CDR1 MDHEN and CDR2 SYDVKM. The length of the CDR3 is 14 residues. CDR3 sequence: CASSPGQGPGELFF. The CDR3 coding sequence is TGTGCCAGCAGCCCGGGACAGGGGCCCGGGGAGCTGTTTTTT.

The chain uses TRBV19 and TRBJ2-3; no definite D call. Trimming removed 4 bases at V and 0 bases at J, with 8 bases between. Germline CDR1 and CDR2: LNHDA and SQIVND (reference sequence). The CDR3 extends over 14 amino acids. This CDR3 reads CASSTGDSTDTQYF. The DNA of the CDR3 is TGTGCCAGTAGTACAGGCGATAGCACAGATACGCAGTATTTT. Full variable domain (outside the CDR3, taken from reference TRBV19 and TRBJ2-3): DGGITQSPKYLFRKEGQNVTLSCEQNLNHDAMYWYRQDPGQGLRLIYYSQIVNDFQKGDIAEGYSVSREKKESFPLTVTSAQKNPTAFYLCASSTGDSTDTQYFGPGTRLTVL.

This sequence joins TRBV29-1 and TRBJ2-2; the D gene is possibly TRBD2 (5 bases). The CDR3 runs to 14 residues. Germline values: CDR1 SQVTM, CDR2 ANQGSEA. Trimming removed 2 bases from V and 5 bases from J, with 12 bases in between. CDR3 in DNA: TGCAGCGTTGAATGGCCTACGGGGACCGGGGAGCTGTTTTTT. Its translation: CSVEWPTGTGELFF.

V and J are TRBV9 and TRBJ1-2; no reliable D call. Per germline, CDR1 SGDLS and CDR2 YYNGEE. The ends were cut back, 0 bases at V and 2 bases at J, with 8 bases in the middle. The CDR3 totals 14 residues. CDR3 in DNA: TGTGCCAGCAGCGTAGTTGGGCAGAACTATGGCTACACCTTC. Translated: CASSVVGQNYGYTF. Complete variable domain (other parts from reference TRBV9 and TRBJ1-2): DSGVTQTPKHLITATGQRVTLRCSPRSGDLSVYWYQQSLDQGLQFLIQYYNGEERAKGNILERFSAQQFPDLHSELNLSSLELGDSALYFCASSVVGQNYGYTFGSGTRLTVV.

The chain employs TRBV3-1 (or the pseudogene TRBV3-2) and TRBJ2-7; 7 positions agree with TRBD2. There are 18 residues in the CDR3. The V segment lost 0 bases and the J segment 0 bases; nucleotides outside the gene matches: 11. In germline, CDR1 is LGHDT, CDR2 YNNKEL (reference sequence). The DNA for the CDR3 is TGTGCCAGCAGCCAAGATCAGCTAGCGGCGACGAGCTCCTACGAGCAGTACTTC. Translation: CASSQDQLAATSSYEQYF.

V gene TRBV11-3 combines with J gene TRBJ2-7; maybe TRBD1 (5 bases). Trimming stripped 3 bases from V and 4 bases from J, with 10 bases between. The CDR3 contains 13 residues. Germline V CDR1 and CDR2: SGHNT, YENEEA. The CDR3 region is CASSFRDRYEQYF. The CDR3 DNA follows: TGTGCCAGCAGCTTCCGCGACAGATACGAGCAGTACTTC.

This rearrangement joins TRBV5-6 to TRBJ2-2; 12 nucleotides match TRBD2. The CDR3 sequence is 18 residues long. From germline, CDR1 is SGHDT and CDR2 YYEEEE. Trimming cost V 2 bases and J 6 bases; bases outside gene matches: 11. In DNA form, the CDR3 reads TGTGCCAGCAGCTTCCCACTGCCTAGCGGGGGGGCCGCCGGGGAGCTGTTTTTT. Its translation: CASSFPLPSGGAAGELFF.

In this sample, this clone turned up a few times. This chain uses TRBV18 with TRBJ1-5; a weak D match, TRBD1 (6 bases). The CDR3 length is 12 residues. Germline V gene sequence: CDR1 KGHSH, CDR2 LQKENI. Trimming took off 3 bases at V and 7 bases at J, with 7 bases between the two ends. The CDR3 sequence: CASSPRGQPQHF. The DNA for the CDR3 is TGTGCCAGCTCACCCAGGGGACAGCCCCAGCATTTT.

This rearrangement joins TRBV23-1 to TRBJ1-3, with a possible D match to TRBD1 (5 bases). TRBV23-1 is an ORF for which the function is uncertain. The length of the CDR3 is 15 residues. Trimming cost V 0 bases and J 2 bases, with 8 bases left between them. DNA of the CDR3: TGCGCCAGCAGTCAATCGACCAGGGCTGGAAACACCATATATTTT. Translation: CASSQSTRAGNTIYF.

The chain joins TRBV19 to TRBJ2-5; D is ambiguous. CDR3 size: 17 residues. Germline-derived CDR1 and CDR2 are LNHDA and SQIVND (reference sequence). V dropped 6 bases and J dropped 5 bases, with 25 bases sitting between them. The CDR3 DNA reads as TGTGCCAGTAGCCCCATTAGAGGAGACCCCTTTTGGGAGACCCAGTACTTC. Translated: CASSPIRGDPFWETQYF.

The chain employs TRBV28 and TRBJ1-6; TRBD1 matches at 9 bases. Germline V gene data show CDR1 as MDHEN and CDR2 as SYDVKM. V lost 6 bases and J lost 11; bases outside the gene matches: 8. The CDR3 extends over 14 amino acids. The CDR3 coding sequence is TGTGCCAGCAGCCTACGGGGACAGGGACCACCCCTCCACTTT. Residues: CASSLRGQGPPLHF.

This clone came up once. V is TRBV5-1 and J is TRBJ2-3; 8 bases align to TRBD2. Germline CDR1 SGHRS, CDR2 YFSETQ. After removal of 0 bases from V and 5 bases from J, the junction contained 8 bases not matched to a gene. The CDR3 loop spans 16 amino acids. In DNA form, the CDR3 reads TGCGCCAGCAGCTTGGAAGGCGGGAGGCTTGGAGATACGCAGTATTTT. Translating it yields CASSLEGGRLGDTQYF.

This chain joins TRBV28 and TRBJ2-2; D possibly corresponds to TRBD1 (6 bases). This CDR3 is 15 amino acids long. Trimming stripped 5 bases from V and 5 bases from J, with 15 bases between. Germline values: CDR1 MDHEN, CDR2 SYDVKM. The DNA of the CDR3 is TGTGCCAGCAGTATTTCACAGGGTCGAACCGGGGAGCTGTTTTTT. Residues: CASSISQGRTGELFF.

The chain uses TRBV28 and TRBJ2-7; the match to TRBD1 covers 7 bases. The CDR3 loop spans 13 amino acids. CDR1 is MDHEN and CDR2 is SYDVKM in the germline V gene. Trimming removed 8 bases from V and 3 bases from J; junction bases left unmatched: 7. The CDR3 spells CASLGQVSYEQYF. DNA for the CDR3: TGTGCCAGCCTTGGACAGGTTAGCTACGAGCAGTACTTC.

The DNA for the CDR3 is TGTGCCAGCAGCCGAGACTGGACAGGGACTAATGAAAAACTGTTTTTT. This codes for CASSRDWTGTNEKLFF. The chain couples TRBV11-2 to TRBJ1-4, with 8 positions matching TRBD1. The V gene's germline CDR1 is SGHAT and CDR2 FQNNGV. The CDR3 has 16 amino acids. Trimming removed 5 bases from V and 2 bases from J; junction bases left unmatched: 7.

V and J are TRBV11-2 and TRBJ2-7; the match to TRBD1 covers 10 bases. CDR3 length: 16 amino acids. Germline V gene data show CDR1 as SGHAT and CDR2 as FQNNGV. V dropped 2 bases and J dropped 5; count of bases not matched to a gene: 9. CDR3 protein: CASSLFQTGTGDEQYF. CDR3 bases: TGTGCCAGCAGCTTATTCCAAACAGGGACAGGGGACGAGCAGTACTTC. Complete variable domain (other parts from reference TRBV11-2 and TRBJ2-7): EAGVAQSPRYKIIEKRQSVAFWCNPISGHATLYWYQQILGQGPKLLIQFQNNGVVDDSQLPKDRFSAERLKGVDSTLKIQPAKLEDSAVYLCASSLFQTGTGDEQYFGPGTRLTVT.